This is a list of T cell receptor beta chains from one sample in a study of human T cells and chemical hapten exposure. TCRdb used MiXCR to reprocess the RACE reads, holding one entry per CDR3 protein. The sample shows around 53,000 distinct CDR3 sequences, 9.3% of them seen only once. The sequenced sample was whole blood, obtained in connection with sensitization to the hapten diphenylcyclopropenone (DPC). The receptors here all came from a woman in her 50s with alopecia areata. Some clones in this sample may be carry-over from other donors' samples. Both conserved end residues are part of each CDR3. A D gene is named only where the DNA matches it firmly. Clone size, where shown, is once, few, many, or a class for clones that have expanded.

many,TRBJ1-2,TRBV7-9,-,TGTGCCAGCAGCTTATCTCTTTCTGGCTACACCTTC,CASSLSLSGYTF
-,TRBJ2-1,TRBV4-3,-,TGCGCCAGCAGCCTGACCCCTCGGTCCTCCTACAATGAGCAGTTCTTC,CASSLTPRSSYNEQFF
-,TRBJ1-4,TRBV5-6,TRBD1,TGTGCCAGCAGCTTGGAGGGGGCGCCCAGGGAAAAACTGTTTTTT,CASSLEGAPREKLFF
-,TRBJ2-3,TRBV2,TRBD2,TGTGCCAGCCGGACTAGCAGATCAGATACGCAGTATTTT,CASRTSRSDTQYF
many,TRBJ2-7,TRBV3-1,TRBD2,TGTGCCAGCAGCCAATTCCTAGCGGGACCGTTTAACGAGCAGTACTTC,CASSQFLAGPFNEQYF
many,TRBJ2-3,TRBV4-3,TRBD2,TGCGCCAGCAGCCAAGATAGGTATTCGGGAGGGCCGTCCGATACGCAGTATTTT,CASSQDRYSGGPSDTQYF
many,TRBJ2-5,TRBV7-8,TRBD1,TGTGCCAGCAGCCCGCAGGGGGCGCGGGAGACCCAGTACTTC,CASSPQGARETQYF
many,TRBJ2-1,TRBV11-2,TRBD2,TGTGCCAGCAGCCCACTCCGTCGGGAGGAGTCCTACAATGAGCAGTTCTTC,CASSPLRREESYNEQFF
few,TRBJ1-3,TRBV20-1,-,TGCAGTGCTAGAGACAACTCTGGAAACACCATATATTTT,CSARDNSGNTIYF
many,TRBJ2-7,TRBV11-2,-,TGTGCCAGCAGATCGACAAGGGTGTACGAGCAGTACTTC,CASRSTRVYEQYF
many,TRBJ2-7,TRBV7-9,-,TGTGCCAGCAGAGCTACATACCGGGACGGTACAACCTACGAGCAGTACTTC,CASRATYRDGTTYEQYF
-,TRBJ2-1,TRBV4-1,TRBD2,TGCGCCAGCAGCCAAGATAGCGGGACCTACAATGAGCAGTTCTTC,CASSQDSGTYNEQFF
many,TRBJ1-1,TRBV10-3,-,TGTGCCATCAGTGATCGGCAGACTAACACTGAAGCTTTCTTT,CAISDRQTNTEAFF
many,TRBJ2-7,TRBV7-2,TRBD1,TGTGCCAGCAGCCAAGACAGGGGGGCCTACGAGCAGTACTTC,CASSQDRGAYEQYF
-,TRBJ2-2,TRBV5-1,TRBD2,TGCGCCACCCAAGCGGGAGGGAACACCGGGGAGCTGTTTTTT,CATQAGGNTGELFF
-,TRBJ2-5,TRBV12-3/TRBV12-4,TRBD1,TGTGCCAGCACCAAACAGGGGGCTGGAGAGACCCAGTACTTC,CASTKQGAGETQYF
few,TRBJ2-1,TRBV4-2,-,TGTGCCAGCAGCCAAGGGGACTCCGGAGGTGAGCAGTTCTTC,CASSQGDSGGEQFF
many,TRBJ1-2,TRBV12-3/TRBV12-4,-,TGTGCCAGCAGTTTGGGGTCTGGCCAGCTTAGCTATGGCTACACCTTC,CASSLGSGQLSYGYTF
many,TRBJ2-3,TRBV20-1,TRBD2,TGCAGTGCTAGACTAGCGGGGCTCACAGATACGCAGTATTTT,CSARLAGLTDTQYF
many,TRBJ2-1,TRBV4-3,-,TGCGCCAGCAGCCAAGATCTAGTAGCGGACCCCTACAATGAGCAGTTCTTC,CASSQDLVADPYNEQFF
many,TRBJ1-5,TRBV15,-,TGTGCCACCAGCAGAGGGAAGTTACCTAATCAGCCCCAGCATTTT,CATSRGKLPNQPQHF
many,TRBJ1-2,TRBV5-4,TRBD1,TGTGCCAGCAGCCCCTTACAGGGGTACTATGGCTACACCTTC,CASSPLQGYYGYTF
many,TRBJ2-3,TRBV2,-,TGTGCCAGCGGGGTCGGGAGAGACACAGATACGCAGTATTTT,CASGVGRDTDTQYF
many,TRBJ1-5,TRBV29-1,-,TGCAGCGTTGGTAGTAGCAATCAGCCCCAGCATTTT,CSVGSSNQPQHF
many,TRBJ2-7,TRBV20-1,TRBD2,TGCAGTGCCCAGCGGGAGGCCTTCTACGAGCAGTACTTC,CSAQREAFYEQYF
-,TRBJ1-3,TRBV20-1,-,TGCAGTGCTAGCCCTGACAGGACTGGAAACACCATATATTTT,CSASPDRTGNTIYF
-,TRBJ2-7,TRBV29-1,TRBD2,TGCAGCGCACGACTAGCTAGCGAGCAGTACTTC,CSARLASEQYF
many,TRBJ2-3,TRBV28,-,TGTGCCAGCAGCCCACTAGAGGGGGGCACAGATACGCAGTATTTT,CASSPLEGGTDTQYF
many,TRBJ2-5,TRBV15,TRBD1,TGTGCCACCAGCAGAGTTTTTACAGGGGCTCAAGAGACCCAGTACTTC,CATSRVFTGAQETQYF
many,TRBJ1-2,TRBV20-1,TRBD1,TGCAGTGCTAGAGCTATCCTCCGAAAGGGACAGGACCGCTATGGCTACACCTTC,CSARAILRKGQDRYGYTF
many,TRBJ2-3,TRBV11-2,-,TGTGCCAGCAGCCTAACCCCAGATACGCAGTATTTT,CASSLTPDTQYF
many,TRBJ2-7,TRBV5-1,-,TGCGCCAGCAGCTTGGTGGGGGCGGCCGACGAGCAGTACTTC,CASSLVGAADEQYF
many,TRBJ1-1,TRBV12-3/TRBV12-4,-,TGTGCCAGCAGTATGGACAGCGTCGCCAATGAAGCTTTCTTT,CASSMDSVANEAFF
-,TRBJ2-1,TRBV5-1,-,TGCGCCAGCAGCGTCGGACACAGGGACGCCTACAATGAGCAGTTCTTC,CASSVGHRDAYNEQFF
-,TRBJ2-7,TRBV20-1,TRBD2,TGCAGTGCTTCTGCAACCGGGAGGAAGAGCTCCTACGAGCAGTACTTC,CSASATGRKSSYEQYF
many,TRBJ2-1,TRBV20-1,TRBD2,TGCAGTGCTACGGGACTAGCGGGAGGACCCGCCCAGAATGAGCAGTTCTTC,CSATGLAGGPAQNEQFF
many,TRBJ2-2,TRBV2,-,TGTGCCAGCAGACGGACAGTGGATGGGGAGCTGTTTTTT,CASRRTVDGELFF
many,TRBJ1-2,TRBV14,TRBD1,TGTGCCAGCAGCCTTACAGGGGCGCGAGGCTATGGCTACACCTTC,CASSLTGARGYGYTF
-,TRBJ2-7,TRBV28,TRBD1,TGTGCCAGCAGTTCACTCGGGACAGGGGGCTACGAGCAGTACTTC,CASSSLGTGGYEQYF
many,TRBJ1-1,TRBV29-1,-,TGCAGCGCAGGGTTTGCGGACACTGAAGCTTTCTTT,CSAGFADTEAFF
many,TRBJ1-1,TRBV5-6,-,TGTGCCAGCAGCTTGTTGGGGGCGAGGAACACTGAAGCTTTCTTT,CASSLLGARNTEAFF
many,TRBJ2-3,TRBV5-6,TRBD2,TGTGCCAGCAGCTTGTCTAGCGGGAGTGCAGATACGCAGTATTTT,CASSLSSGSADTQYF
few,TRBJ2-2,TRBV10-3,TRBD2,TGTGCCATCAAACTAGCGGGAGATACCGGGGAGCTGTTTTTT,CAIKLAGDTGELFF
many,TRBJ2-2,TRBV3-1,-,TGTGCCAGCAGCCGTCCTGCCGGGGAGCTGTTTTTT,CASSRPAGELFF
many,TRBJ2-1,TRBV11-2,-,TGTGCCAGCAGCTTATCCAGGGCCGGGGGGCGTGAGCAGTTCTTC,CASSLSRAGGREQFF
many,TRBJ2-5,TRBV30,TRBD1,TGTGCCTGGAGGATAAGGGGGCGAGAGACCCAGTACTTC,CAWRIRGRETQYF
many,TRBJ2-5,TRBV10-3,-,TGTGCCTCCGGGAGTCGTTCTCAAGAGACCCAGTACTTC,CASGSRSQETQYF
many,TRBJ1-2,TRBV7-9,-,TGTGCCAGCAGCTTACCAGGGAAGGGAGTCGGCTACACCTTC,CASSLPGKGVGYTF
-,TRBJ2-3,TRBV7-2,-,TGTGCCAGCAGCTTAGTCACAAGCACAGATACGCAGTATTTT,CASSLVTSTDTQYF